Here is one TCR beta chain with its context. The assay was immunoSEQ multiplex PCR, and TCRdb's table has in-frame clones only and misses some. The table shows 43,000 or so clones, with approximately 86% occurring only once. This entry comes from a study of OX40 agonist ivuxolimab in advanced cancers. V was pared by 3 bases and J by 6 bases, with 15 bases between. CDR1 and CDR2 (germline): SGHTA, FQGNSA. The CDR3 covers 14 residues. The investigators sampled blood at baseline, at cycle 4 day 1, and at cycle 7 day 1. The sequencing here drew on CD4+ or CD8+ T cells sorted from blood, taken in a trial of the OX40 agonist ivuxolimab. The clonotype comes from an adult with an advanced solid tumor such as melanoma, head and neck, liver or kidney cancer. The V call is TRBV7-2, the J call TRBJ2-7, with a weak D call TRBD1 (5 bases). The CDR3 loop reads CASSLTHLGAEQYF. DNA for the CDR3: TGTGCCAGCAGCTTGACCCACTTAGGGGCCGAGCAGTACTTC.